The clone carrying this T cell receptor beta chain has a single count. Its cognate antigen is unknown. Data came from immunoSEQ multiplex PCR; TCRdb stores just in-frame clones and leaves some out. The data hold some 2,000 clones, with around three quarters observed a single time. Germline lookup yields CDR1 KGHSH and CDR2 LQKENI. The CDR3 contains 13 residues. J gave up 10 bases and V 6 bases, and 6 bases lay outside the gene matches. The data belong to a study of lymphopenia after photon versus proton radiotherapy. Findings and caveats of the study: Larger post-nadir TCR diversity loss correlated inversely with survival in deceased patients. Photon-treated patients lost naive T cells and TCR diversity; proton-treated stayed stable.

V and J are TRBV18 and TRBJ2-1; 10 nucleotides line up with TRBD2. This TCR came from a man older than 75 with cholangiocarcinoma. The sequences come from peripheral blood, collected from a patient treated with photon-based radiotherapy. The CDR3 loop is CASSPVSGGEQFF. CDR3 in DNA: TGTGCCAGCTCCCCGGTTAGCGGGGGGGAGCAGTTCTTC. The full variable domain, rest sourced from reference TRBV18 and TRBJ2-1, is NAGVMQNPRHLVRRRGQEARLRCSPMKGHSHVYWYRQLPEEGLKFMVYLQKENIIDESGMPKERFSAEFPKEGPSILRIQQVVRGDSAAYFCASSPVSGGEQFFGPGTRLTVL.